The 10 T cell receptor beta chains given below trace back to one sample, sequenced in a study of blood T cells in healthy people across ages. Alongside a J-beta primer mix, a sample-barcoded 5' primer served in a second PCR lasting 7 to 11 cycles. TCRdb called the 5' RACE reads again in MiXCR, with one record for every CDR3 protein. Counted here are fewer than 2,000,000 distinct CDR3 sequences, about two fifths occurring once; the ten biggest clones make up 20% to 25%. What was sequenced was blood. These receptors all stem from a human donor in good health.

CDR3 DNA sequence: TGTGCCAGCAGCCGATCATACGAGGGATCCTACGAGCAGTACTTC. Protein: CASSRSYEGSYEQYF. The genes are TRBV12-3 or TRBV12-4 and TRBJ2-7, with a tentative D call TRBD2 (5 bases). CDR3 length equals 15 residues. The V and J ends lost 6 bases and 1 base respectively, with 16 bases between them.

The V gene is TRBV12-3 or TRBV12-4, the J gene TRBJ1-1; TRBD1 agrees at 8 bases. The J segment lost 8 bases and the V segment lost 5 bases, leaving 10 bases of the junction unmatched. CDR3 length: 14 residues. This CDR3 is CASSPGTGKKEAFF. The CDR3 DNA follows: TGTGCCAGCAGTCCGGGGACAGGCAAAAAAGAAGCTTTCTTT.

This clonotype was observed a handful of times. A much larger clone differs from this one at a single base, so this may be a read error. For the CDR3, the DNA is TGTGCCAGCAGAACGACAGAGTATGAGCAGTACTTC. Translating gives CASRTTEYEQYF. This chain uses TRBV6-5 with TRBJ2-7, with D perhaps matching TRBD1 (5 bases). Germline V gives CDR1 MNHEY, CDR2 SVGAGI. Trimming shortened V by 6 bases and J by 7 bases, and 13 bases separated the two germline ends. This CDR3 has 12 residues.

V and J are TRBV27 and TRBJ2-1; D uncertain. The CDR3 extends over 12 amino acids. Trimming shortened V by 5 bases and J by 8 bases, and 10 bases separated the two germline ends. Germline CDR1 is MNHEY and CDR2 is SMNVEV (reference sequence). This CDR3 reads CASSVSRDEQFF. CDR3 nucleotide sequence: TGTGCCAGCAGTGTTAGCCGGGATGAGCAGTTCTTC.

This clonotype was observed once. Its ends do not fully match the called genes, so a read error is possible. The gene calls are TRBV12-3 or TRBV12-4 and TRBJ2-4; unclear D gene. This CDR3 is built from 12 residues. The CDR3 nucleotides are TGTGCCAGCGGTTTCCCAGCGTCCATTCAGTACTTC. This translates into CASGFPASIQYF.

This clonotype was detected a few times. The rearrangement links TRBV28 to TRBJ2-7; 7 nucleotides line up with TRBD2. Germline CDR1 reads MDHEN; CDR2 reads SYDVKM. This CDR3 contains 15 residues. Trimming at V came to 2 bases and at J to 5 bases, leaving 9 bases not matched to a gene. DNA of the CDR3: TGTGCCAGCAGTTTACCTCTAAGCGGGGCCAACGAGCAGTACTTC. It specifies CASSLPLSGANEQYF. Looking up the rest from reference TRBV28 and TRBJ2-7 gives the full variable domain: DVKVTQSSRYLVKRTGEKVFLECVQDMDHENMFWYRQDPGLGLRLIYFSYDVKMKEKGDIPEGYSVSREKKERFSLILESASTNQTSMYLCASSLPLSGANEQYFGPGTRLTVT.

The rearrangement joins TRBV24-1 to TRBJ2-5; D gene uncertain. CDR3 length: 13 residues. In germline, CDR1 is KGHDR, CDR2 SFDVKD. Trimming took 9 bases from V and 4 from J, leaving 14 bases between them. In DNA form, the CDR3 reads TGTGCCACCGGGCCTAACGACGGAGAGACCCAGTACTTC. Translation: CATGPNDGETQYF.

CDR3 in amino acids: CAISESHSEKLFF. The CDR3 nucleotides read TGTGCCATCAGTGAGTCTCACAGCGAAAAACTGTTTTTT. The V gene is TRBV10-3, the J gene TRBJ1-4; no firm D call. Trimming removed 0 bases from V and 8 bases from J, with 7 bases in between. Germline V gene lookup returns CDR1 ENHRY and CDR2 SYGVKD. The CDR3 loop spans 13 amino acids.

The rearrangement joins TRBV4-3 to TRBJ2-1; 15 bases match TRBD2. CDR3 length: 19 residues. CDR1 LGHNA and CDR2 YSLEER come from the germline V gene. Trimming at V came to 1 base and at J to 7 bases, leaving 11 bases not matched to a gene. CDR3 DNA: TGCGCCAGCAGCCAAGGGACTAGCGGGGGGGCTGGTTTGTATAATGAGCAGTTCTTC. It yields the protein CASSQGTSGGAGLYNEQFF.

V usage is TRBV20-1 and J usage is TRBJ1-4; TRBD1 might be the D (5 bases). Germline assignment: CDR1 DFQATT and CDR2 SNEGSKA (reference sequence). V shed 3 bases and J shed 10 bases, with 15 bases lying between them. The CDR3 spans 13 residues. The CDR3 protein is CSASGQGSRKLFF. The CDR3 coding sequence is TGCAGTGCTAGTGGCCAGGGATCGCGAAAACTGTTTTTT.